The rows below give T cell receptor beta chains drawn from one sample of a study of OX40 agonist ivuxolimab in advanced cancers. Measured with immunoSEQ multiplex PCR; TCRdb has only the in-frame clones, and not every one. The data show 20,000 to 25,000 clones, more than 75% seen once. The sequencing here drew on CD4+ or CD8+ T cells sorted from blood, taken in a trial of the OX40 agonist ivuxolimab. These receptors all come from an adult with an advanced solid tumor such as melanoma, head and neck, liver or kidney cancer. Each CDR3 is given with its conserved first and last residue. D genes are given only for firm matches. Clone size, where shown, is once, few, many, or a class for clones that have expanded.

j_call clone_size v_call d_call cdr3_aa cdr3_nt
TRBJ2-1 . TRBV28 TRBD2 CASSPLADTYNEQFF TGTGCCAGCAGCCCACTAGCGGACACCTACAATGAGCAGTTCTTC
TRBJ2-7 . TRBV4-2 TRBD1 CASSQGGQSYEQYF TGTGCCAGCAGCCAAGGGGGACAGTCCTACGAGCAGTACTTC
TRBJ2-3 . TRBV6-6 . CASSHGLRGLGDTQYF TGTGCCAGCAGTCACGGACTGAGAGGCCTGGGAGATACGCAGTATTTT
TRBJ1-5 . TRBV30 . CAWSSASRSNQPQHF TGTGCCTGGAGTTCGGCATCCCGGAGCAATCAGCCCCAGCATTTT
TRBJ1-2 medium-sized TRBV25-1 . CASPARDVEGYTF TGTGCCAGCCCGGCGAGGGATGTTGAGGGCTACACCTTC
TRBJ2-3 . TRBV7-2 . CASSLPYADSKTSTDTQYF TGTGCCAGCAGCTTACCTTACGCGGACAGCAAGACTAGCACAGATACGCAGTATTTT
TRBJ2-7 . TRBV4-1 . CASSQAGSRLDEQYF TGCGCCAGCAGCCAAGCGGGGAGCCGCTTGGACGAGCAGTACTTC
TRBJ2-7 . TRBV18 TRBD2 CASSPRLFAGGLGEQYF TGTGCCAGCTCACCACGCCTGTTTGCGGGAGGCCTCGGGGAGCAGTACTTC
TRBJ1-3 . TRBV7-9 . CASTRALNTIYF TGTGCCAGCACCCGAGCTCTTAACACCATATATTTT
TRBJ1-4 . TRBV7-9 TRBD1 CASSYGTANNEKLFF TGTGCCAGCAGTTACGGGACAGCCAATAATGAAAAACTGTTTTTT
TRBJ2-7 . TRBV14 TRBD1 CASSQTPGGFDEQYF TGTGCCAGCAGCCAGACCCCAGGGGGATTTGACGAGCAGTACTTC